Each of the 21 T cell receptor beta chains below was sequenced from the same sample in a study of blood T cell repertoires in COVID-19. Sequenced by immunoSEQ multiplex PCR; TCRdb stores in-frame clones only, minus some. The sample has 400,000 or so clones, approximately 91% seen once; the top ten hold less than 2%. The sequenced sample consisted of peripheral blood. These receptor sequences come from a woman aged 40 to 49 with COVID-19, enrolled during active disease.

This chain joins TRBV11-3 and TRBJ2-6; D call uncertain. The CDR3 runs to 17 residues. V lost 1 base to trimming and J lost 5 bases, with 15 bases between them. Germline loops: CDR1 SGHNT, CDR2 YENEEA. CDR3 sequence: CASSLGGGGTRANVLTF. The CDR3 region has the DNA TGTGCCAGCAGCTTAGGTGGCGGCGGCACTCGGGCCAACGTCCTGACTTTC. Combining the CDR3 with reference TRBV11-3 and TRBJ2-6 gives the whole variable domain EAGVVQSPRYKIIEKKQPVAFWCNPISGHNTLYWYLQNLGQGPELLIRYENEEAVDDSQLPKDRFSAERLKGVDSTLKIQPAELGDSAVYLCASSLGGGGTRANVLTFGAGSRLTVL.

V gene TRBV19 combines with J gene TRBJ1-5; 9 nucleotides align to TRBD1. V shed 7 bases, J shed 4 bases, and the junction held 14 bases outside the gene matches. This CDR3 comprises 17 residues. Germline-derived CDR1 and CDR2 are LNHDA and SQIVND (reference sequence). The DNA for the CDR3 is TGTGCCAGTACTTATATACAGGGGGCGAGAGGAAATCAGCCCCAGCATTTT. Amino acid sequence: CASTYIQGARGNQPQHF. Full variable domain (rest looked up from reference TRBV19 and TRBJ1-5): DGGITQSPKYLFRKEGQNVTLSCEQNLNHDAMYWYRQDPGQGLRLIYYSQIVNDFQKGDIAEGYSVSREKKESFPLTVTSAQKNPTAFYLCASTYIQGARGNQPQHFGDGTRLSIL.

V is TRBV5-5 and J is TRBJ1-2; D is unclear. CDR1 is SGHKS and CDR2 is YYEKEE in the germline V gene (reference sequence). V was trimmed by 5 bases and J by 3 bases, leaving 17 bases between them. The CDR3 is 15 amino acids. The CDR3, as DNA: TGTGCCAGCAGTCGACGGACTGAGACTGACTATGGCTACACCTTC. As protein: CASSRRTETDYGYTF.

This clone was recorded only once. The chain uses TRBV28 and TRBJ1-3, with D tentatively TRBD1 (5 bases). V gave up 10 bases and J gave up 4 bases, with 8 bases separating them. The germline gives CDR1 MDHEN, CDR2 SYDVKM. The CDR3 runs 11 residues. Written as DNA, the CDR3 is TGTGCCATCGGGGGAGGAAACACCATATATTTT. Its protein product is CAIGGGNTIYF.

The chain employs TRBV27 and TRBJ2-7, with 8 nucleotides matching TRBD1. Germline V lookup: CDR1 MNHEY, CDR2 SMNVEV (reference sequence). The CDR3 totals 17 residues. V lost 7 bases, J lost 2 bases, and 16 bases stayed unmatched. The CDR3 nucleotides read TGTGCCAGCACCAATGCCGCCCGGACAGGGTCCGCCTACGAGCAGTACTTC. Translation: CASTNAARTGSAYEQYF.

The chain links TRBV28 to TRBJ1-2; 7 nucleotides agree with TRBD1. The CDR3 loop spans 13 amino acids. Per the germline V gene, CDR1 is MDHEN and CDR2 is SYDVKM. The J segment lost 4 bases and the V segment lost 8 bases, leaving 7 bases of the junction unmatched. Here the CDR3 DNA reads TGTGCCAGCCGATACCAGGGGGTCTATGGCTACACCTTC. Amino acid sequence: CASRYQGVYGYTF.

The chain couples TRBV27 to TRBJ1-6; a possible D gene is TRBD1 (5 bases). V lost 3 bases to trimming and J lost 1 base, with 13 bases between them. The CDR3 totals 17 residues. CDR1 MNHEY and CDR2 SMNVEV come from the germline V gene (reference sequence). DNA of the CDR3: TGTGCCAGCAGTTTGGGGCCCCGGTTGTCCTATAATTCACCCCTCCACTTT. It specifies CASSLGPRLSYNSPLHF.

This chain links TRBV7-9 with TRBJ1-5, with 7 nucleotides matching TRBD1. V shed 5 bases, J shed 5 bases, and the junction held 12 bases outside the gene matches. The CDR3 sequence is 16 residues long. In germline, CDR1 is SEHNR, CDR2 FQNEAQ (reference sequence). CDR3 sequence (DNA): TGTGCCAGCAGCCCCTCGGGGGACAGCGGATATCAGCCCCAGCATTTT. Encoded protein: CASSPSGDSGYQPQHF. Full variable domain (missing parts from reference TRBV7-9 and TRBJ1-5): DTGVSQNPRHKITKRGQNVTFRCDPISEHNRLYWYRQTLGQGPEFLTYFQNEAQLEKSRLLSDRFSAERPKGSFSTLEIQRTEQGDSAMYLCASSPSGDSGYQPQHFGDGTRLSIL.

The chain links TRBV7-2 to TRBJ1-1; no firm D call. The V gene lost 3 bases and the J gene lost 11 bases, with 16 bases spanning the gap. CDR1 is SGHTA and CDR2 is FQGNSA in the germline V gene. CDR3 size: 13 residues. This CDR3 is CASSFGPTFEAFF. The CDR3 DNA is TGTGCCAGCAGCTTTGGTCCCACCTTTGAGGCTTTCTTT. The variable domain in full, completed from reference TRBV7-2 and TRBJ1-1, reads GAGVSQSPSNKVTEKGKDVELRCDPISGHTALYWYRQSLGQGLEFLIYFQGNSAPDKSGLPSDRFSAERTGGSVSTLTIQRTQQEDSAVYLCASSFGPTFEAFFGQGTRLTVV.

This clone was seen just once. The chain couples TRBV11-3 to TRBJ2-7; 9 bases are a match to TRBD1. The ends lost 8 bases at V and 2 bases at J; junction bases unmatched: 13. Germline V CDR1 and CDR2: SGHNT, YENEEA. CDR3 length: 16 amino acids. The CDR3 loop reads CASLFPRTGDPYEQYF. In nucleotides, the CDR3 is TGTGCCAGCCTATTTCCACGGACAGGGGACCCCTACGAGCAGTACTTC.

This chain links TRBV5-4 with TRBJ2-3; 8 nucleotides agree with TRBD2. Germline CDR1 SGHNT, CDR2 YYREEE (reference sequence). V trimming: 4 bases; J trimming: 4 bases; junction bases outside the gene matches: 17. CDR3 size: 18 residues. In DNA form, the CDR3 reads TGTGCCAGCAGCGGCTTAGCGGGAATGAAACGGGGCGCAGATACGCAGTATTTT. This sequence encodes CASSGLAGMKRGADTQYF.

V gene TRBV28 combines with J gene TRBJ1-2; D is unresolved. The CDR3 totals 13 residues. Trimming pared 8 bases from V and 3 bases from J, leaving 13 bases between. Looked up from germline, CDR1 is MDHEN and CDR2 is SYDVKM. CDR3 sequence: CASRQAKDYGYTF. Written as DNA, the CDR3 is TGTGCCAGCCGTCAGGCCAAGGACTATGGCTACACCTTC.

The gene calls are TRBV28 and TRBJ1-2; 8 bases are shared with TRBD1. The germline gives CDR1 MDHEN, CDR2 SYDVKM. The V gene end was trimmed by 7 bases and the J gene end by 3 bases; junction bases not matched to a gene: 13. The CDR3 length is 16 residues. CDR3 coding DNA: TGTGCCAGCAAACCAGGGACAGGAGTCCCCGACTATGGCTACACCTTC. It yields the protein CASKPGTGVPDYGYTF.

This clone was seen once. V is TRBV3-1 (or the pseudogene TRBV3-2) and J is TRBJ1-1, with no clear D. Deletions cut 3 bases from V and 3 bases from J, with 11 bases between. The CDR3 sequence is 14 residues long. The V gene's germline CDR1 is LGHDT and CDR2 YNNKEL (reference sequence). The CDR3 DNA reads TGTGCCAGCAGCCATAGTTTTTCCGACACTGAAGCTTTCTTT. Its protein is CASSHSFSDTEAFF.

The chain uses TRBV6-5 and TRBJ2-1; 9 bases are shared with TRBD2. This CDR3 spans 13 amino acids. Trimming at V came to 10 bases and at J to 6 bases, leaving 7 bases not matched to a gene. Germline values: CDR1 MNHEY, CDR2 SVGAGI. In DNA form, the CDR3 reads TGTGCCACTAGAGCGGGGGGTGCCAATGAGCAGTTCTTC. Translated, it gives CATRAGGANEQFF.

The chain is built from TRBV6-5 and TRBJ2-7, with a possible D match to TRBD2 (5 bases). The CDR3 is made up of 14 amino acids. With 2 bases removed from V and 6 bases from J, the gap between germline ends came to 14 bases. CDR1 and CDR2 from the germline V gene are MNHEY and SVGAGI. CDR3 region: CASSYPGEGREQYF. In DNA, the CDR3 is TGTGCCAGCAGTTACCCCGGGGAAGGGCGCGAGCAGTACTTC.

The rearrangement links TRBV5-5 to TRBJ1-6; D is perhaps TRBD1 (6 bases). There are 14 residues in the CDR3. Trimming removed 4 bases at V and 3 bases at J, with 8 bases between. The germline V gene encodes CDR1 SGHKS and CDR2 YYEKEE (reference sequence). This CDR3 reads CASSTDSYNSPLHF. CDR3 nucleotide sequence: TGTGCCAGCAGCACGGACAGCTATAATTCACCCCTCCACTTT.

V usage is TRBV7-8 and J usage is TRBJ2-7; perhaps TRBD1 as D (6 bases). This CDR3 region has 14 residues. Per germline, CDR1 SGHVS and CDR2 FQNEAQ. The ends were cut back, 4 bases at V and 2 bases at J, with 12 bases in the middle. The CDR3 sequence is CASSSLTGTYEQYF. The CDR3 DNA sequence: TGTGCCAGCAGCTCCCTGACAGGAACCTACGAGCAGTACTTC.

The chain combines TRBV12-3 or TRBV12-4 with TRBJ2-2; D gene unclear. The ends were cut back, 7 bases at V and 4 bases at J, with 10 bases in the middle. This CDR3 spans 13 amino acids. The CDR3 is CASITDSTGELFF. CDR3 DNA: TGTGCCAGCATCACAGATTCCACCGGGGAGCTGTTTTTT.

The rearrangement uses TRBV11-3 and TRBJ1-6; 8 positions match TRBD1. Germline assignment: CDR1 SGHNT and CDR2 YENEEA. The CDR3 spans 18 residues. V was clipped by 3 bases and J by 5 bases; unmatched bases: 12. CDR3 amino acids: CASSLEGRDRSDNSPLHF. The CDR3 region has the DNA TGTGCCAGCAGCTTGGAGGGGCGGGACAGGAGCGATAATTCACCCCTCCACTTT.

The rearrangement uses TRBV7-2 and TRBJ1-2, with D possibly being TRBD1 (6 bases). Germline CDR1 SGHTA, CDR2 FQGNSA. V lost 0 bases and J 8 bases, leaving 10 bases between the germline ends. This CDR3 comprises 13 residues. This CDR3 reads CASSLAARGGYTF. For the CDR3, the DNA is TGTGCCAGCAGCTTAGCGGCCAGGGGCGGCTACACCTTC.